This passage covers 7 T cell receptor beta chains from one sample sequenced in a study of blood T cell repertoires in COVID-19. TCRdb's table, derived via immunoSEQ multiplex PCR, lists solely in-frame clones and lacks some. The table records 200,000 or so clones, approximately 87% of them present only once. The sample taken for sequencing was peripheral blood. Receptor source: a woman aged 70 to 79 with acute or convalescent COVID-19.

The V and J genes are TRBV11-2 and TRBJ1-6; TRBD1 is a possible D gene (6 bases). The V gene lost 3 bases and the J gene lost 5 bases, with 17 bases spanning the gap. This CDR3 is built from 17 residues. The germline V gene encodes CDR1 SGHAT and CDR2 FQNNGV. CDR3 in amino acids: CASSLRGTLSNNSPLHF. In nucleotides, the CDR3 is TGTGCCAGCAGCTTGAGGGGGACCTTGAGTAATAATTCACCCCTCCACTTT.

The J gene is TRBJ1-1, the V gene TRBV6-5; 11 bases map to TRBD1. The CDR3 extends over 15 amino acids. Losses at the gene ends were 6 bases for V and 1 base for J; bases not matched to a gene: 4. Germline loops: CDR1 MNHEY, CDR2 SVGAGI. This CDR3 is CASSPGQGANTEAFF. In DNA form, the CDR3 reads TGTGCCAGCAGCCCCGGACAGGGGGCGAACACTGAAGCTTTCTTT.

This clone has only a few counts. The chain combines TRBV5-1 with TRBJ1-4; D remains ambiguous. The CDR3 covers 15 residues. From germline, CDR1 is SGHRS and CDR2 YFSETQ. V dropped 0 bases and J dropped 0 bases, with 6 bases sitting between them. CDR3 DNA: TGCGCCAGCAGCTTGGCCGGGGCAACTAATGAAAAACTGTTTTTT. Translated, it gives CASSLAGATNEKLFF.

The CDR3 DNA follows: TGTGCCAGCAGCCCGGACAGCTTTAATGAAAAACTGTTTTTT. Translation gives CASSPDSFNEKLFF. The rearrangement uses TRBV11-2 and TRBJ1-4; D perhaps matches TRBD1 (6 bases). The CDR3 is 14 amino acids. Germline CDR1 reads SGHAT; CDR2 reads FQNNGV. Trimming cost V 5 bases and J 4 bases, with 11 bases left between them.

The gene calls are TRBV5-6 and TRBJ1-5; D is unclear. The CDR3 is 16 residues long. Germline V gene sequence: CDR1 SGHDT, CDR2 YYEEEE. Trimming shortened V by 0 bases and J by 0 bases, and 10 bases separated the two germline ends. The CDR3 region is CASSLGPQYSNQPQHF. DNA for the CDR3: TGTGCCAGCAGCTTGGGGCCTCAATATAGCAATCAGCCCCAGCATTTT.

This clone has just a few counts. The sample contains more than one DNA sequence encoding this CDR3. CDR3 bases: TGTGCCAGCTCACCGGGACAGGGGTCCTACGAGCAGTACTTC. It specifies CASSPGQGSYEQYF. V and J are TRBV18 and TRBJ2-7, with 10 nucleotides matching TRBD1. The germline V gene encodes CDR1 KGHSH and CDR2 LQKENI. J lost 1 base, V lost 3 bases, and 0 bases had no gene match. The length of the CDR3 is 14 residues.

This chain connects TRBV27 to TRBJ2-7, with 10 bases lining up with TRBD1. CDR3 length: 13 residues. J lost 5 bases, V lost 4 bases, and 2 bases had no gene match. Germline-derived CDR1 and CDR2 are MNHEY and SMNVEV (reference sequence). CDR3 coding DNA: TGTGCCAGCAGTTCCGACAGGGGGCACGAGCAGTACTTC. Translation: CASSSDRGHEQYF.